These T cell receptor beta chains were read from a single sample in a study of regulatory dendritic cells for organ transplantation. Profiled with immunoSEQ multiplex PCR; TCRdb holds only in-frame clones, not every one. The sample has 25,000 to 35,000 clones, roughly 79% seen once; the top ten hold around 2.3%. The sequenced material came from memory CD4+ T cells from blood. The receptors originated from a human donor in good health. Both conserved end residues are trimmed from each CDR3. Each record gives: J gene, V gene, CDR3 protein.

TRBJ2-7	TRBV7-9	ASSFAGFHEQY
TRBJ2-7	TRBV6-4	ASSFQGTAEQY
TRBJ2-2	TRBV18	ASSLAPGTIGELF
TRBJ1-3	TRBV11-2	ASSPLAGYSGNTIY
TRBJ2-7	TRBV11-2	ASSFPASYEQY
TRBJ1-5	TRBV7-9	ASGQGESRNQPQH
TRBJ2-1	TRBV30	AWSLLAGDYNEQF
TRBJ1-1	TRBV5-8	ASSLGTGGLITEAF
TRBJ2-3	TRBV6-1	ASNRRGGDDTQY
TRBJ1-5	TRBV6-1	ASSPSRGSNQPQH
TRBJ1-3	TRBV5-1	ASSGGNSGNTIY
TRBJ2-7	TRBV5-4	ASSLTGLAGDEQY
TRBJ1-5	TRBV30	AWRTDRYQPQH
TRBJ1-2	TRBV28	ASSAGGNYGYT